This T cell receptor (beta chain) was captured in a study of CD8 T cells in ankylosing spondylitis. Many counts were recorded for this clonotype. Its antigen remains unidentified. Whole-study findings and limits: A TCR beta motif of several highly homologous variants appeared characteristic of ankylosing spondylitis blood.

The CDR3 is 14 amino acids. Germline values: CDR1 MNHNS, CDR2 SASEGT. V dropped 7 bases and J dropped 3 bases, with 16 bases sitting between them. Quantitative molecular-barcoded 5'-RACE generated the TCR beta libraries. TCRdb called the 5' RACE reads again in MiXCR, with one record for every CDR3 protein. The table includes 150,000 to 200,000 distinct CDR3 sequences, approximately 13% detected once. The sequenced material came from blood, either unsorted or a sorted T cell fraction (not recorded which). This chain uses TRBV6-1 with TRBJ2-7; possible D gene TRBD1, 6 bases. This sequence was found in a female donor with ankylosing spondylitis or in good health (not recorded which). The CDR3 reads CASMGPGAGYEQYF. CDR3 bases: TGTGCCAGCATGGGACCAGGGGCTGGCTACGAGCAGTACTTC.